These T cell receptor beta chains were read from a single sample in a study of shared clonotypes between healthy human individuals. The table came from immunoSEQ multiplex PCR; TCRdb's copy has only in-frame clones and leaves some out. The sample carries 850,000 to 1,200,000 clones, about 75% recorded once. The sequenced sample consisted of memory CD4+ T cells sorted from blood. These receptors all stem from a man aged 18-30 years in good health. Each CDR3 is given with its conserved first and last residue. The D gene is left open where the match is weak. Some rows mark clone size as missing; the rest say once, few, many or name a class of expanded clone.

len | abundance | j_gene | d_gene | v_gene | CDR3aa | CDR3nt
12 | . | TRBJ1-1 | . | TRBV7-9 | CASTQVNTEAFF | TGTGCCAGCACTCAAGTGAACACTGAAGCTTTCTTT
14 | . | TRBJ2-3 | . | TRBV18 | CASSPPAVTDTQYF | TGTGCCAGCTCACCACCGGCGGTTACAGATACGCAGTATTTT
15 | . | TRBJ1-2 | . | TRBV7-2 | CASSLATGPAAVYTF | TGTGCCAGCAGCTTAGCGACGGGTCCGGCGGCCGTCTACACCTTC
14 | . | TRBJ2-6 | . | TRBV5-1 | CASSPMAGANVLTF | TGCGCCAGCAGCCCCATGGCTGGGGCCAACGTCCTGACTTTC
15 | . | TRBJ2-7 | . | TRBV18 | CASSPSASSSYEQYF | TGTGCCAGCTCACCGTCGGCCTCATCGTCTTACGAGCAGTACTTC
14 | . | TRBJ2-3 | . | TRBV6-5 | CASKVDIWFDTQYF | TGTGCCAGCAAAGTCGACATCTGGTTTGATACGCAGTATTTT
14 | . | TRBJ1-5 | TRBD1 | TRBV7-2 | CASSRDRGNQPQHF | TGTGCCAGCAGCCGGGACAGGGGCAATCAGCCCCAGCATTTT
13 | . | TRBJ1-4 | . | TRBV7-9 | CASSFGPGEKLFF | TGTGCCAGCAGCTTCGGTCCCGGCGAAAAACTGTTTTTT
14 | . | TRBJ2-3 | TRBD2 | TRBV7-2 | CASSKAGGIDTQYF | TGTGCCAGCAGCAAAGCGGGGGGCATAGATACGCAGTATTTT
17 | . | TRBJ2-1 | TRBD2 | TRBV4-1 | CASSHAGGSSPGDEQFF | TGCGCCAGCAGCCATGCGGGGGGCTCCTCTCCCGGCGATGAGCAGTTCTTC
15 | . | TRBJ2-5 | . | TRBV19 | CASSGTSVSLETQYF | TGTGCCAGTAGCGGTACCTCGGTCTCGCTAGAGACCCAGTACTTC
14 | . | TRBJ1-4 | . | TRBV19 | CASSIGQGGEKLFF | TGTGCCAGTAGTATCGGCCAGGGAGGAGAAAAACTGTTTTTT
16 | few | TRBJ2-7 | TRBD1 | TRBV5-6 | CASSLEWGQGAYEQYF | TGTGCCAGCAGCTTGGAATGGGGACAGGGGGCCTACGAGCAGTACTTC
10 | . | TRBJ1-2 | . | TRBV20-1 | CSASRDGYTF | TGCAGTGCTAGCAGGGATGGCTACACCTTC
15 | . | TRBJ1-4 | . | TRBV7-2 | CASSLGAGEAEKLFF | TGTGCCAGCAGCTTAGGAGCAGGGGAAGCTGAAAAACTGTTTTTT
10 | . | TRBJ1-2 | . | TRBV20-1 | CSARDTTTAF | TGCAGTGCTAGAGATACGACGACTGCCTTC
17 | . | TRBJ2-1 | TRBD2 | TRBV7-9 | CASSASGRTKRNNEQFF | TGTGCCAGCAGCGCTAGCGGGAGAACCAAAAGGAACAATGAGCAGTTCTTC
14 | . | TRBJ1-4 | . | TRBV19 | CASSTDEANEKLFF | TGTGCCAGTAGTACGGACGAGGCTAATGAAAAACTGTTTTTT
15 | once | TRBJ2-7 | TRBD1 | TRBV19 | CASSRYRGREYEQYF | TGTGCCAGTAGTAGATACAGGGGGCGCGAATACGAGCAGTACTTC
14 | . | TRBJ1-5 | . | TRBV10-2 | CASSQDTNRQPQHF | TGCGCCAGCAGCCAAGATACGAACCGTCAGCCCCAGCATTTT
16 | once | TRBJ2-3 | TRBD2 | TRBV5-4 | CASSPRLAGSTDTQYF | TGTGCCAGCAGCCCCCGACTAGCGGGAAGCACAGATACGCAGTATTTT
18 | . | TRBJ2-7 | . | TRBV12-5 | CASGLGRGGTGESYEQYF | TGTGCTAGTGGTTTGGGCCGGGGGGGGACAGGCGAATCCTACGAGCAGTACTTC
16 | once | TRBJ2-6 | TRBD1 | TRBV9 | CASSEGVGQGSNVLTF | TGTGCCAGCAGCGAGGGGGTCGGACAGGGGTCCAACGTCCTGACTTTC
13 | . | TRBJ2-1 | . | TRBV9 | CASSVGAGNEQFF | TGTGCCAGCAGCGTAGGGGCGGGGAATGAGCAGTTCTTC
15 | few | TRBJ1-2 | . | TRBV5-1 | CASSLRWGPNYGYTF | TGCGCCAGCAGCTTGCGATGGGGGCCTAACTATGGCTACACCTTC
13 | once | TRBJ1-1 | TRBD1 | TRBV5-6 | CASSWDRSTEAFF | TGTGCCAGCAGCTGGGACAGGTCAACTGAAGCTTTCTTT
16 | . | TRBJ1-4 | . | TRBV4-3 | CASSLSGVLDNEKLFF | TGCGCCAGCAGCCTTTCAGGGGTTCTTGATAATGAAAAACTGTTTTTT
14 | . | TRBJ1-1 | TRBD1 | TRBV5-1 | CASSSGQGPFEAFF | TGCGCCAGCAGCTCCGGACAGGGGCCTTTTGAAGCTTTCTTT
15 | few | TRBJ1-6 | . | TRBV5-1 | CASSRDSASNSPLHF | TGCGCCAGCAGCCGAGACAGCGCTTCCAATTCACCCCTCCACTTT
14 | few | TRBJ2-1 | . | TRBV10-3 | CAIRDSNQAVEQFF | TGTGCCATCAGGGATTCCAACCAAGCGGTCGAGCAGTTCTTC
15 | . | TRBJ1-4 | . | TRBV5-1 | CASSLTGFSYEKLFF | TGCGCCAGCAGCTTGACAGGGTTTAGTTACGAAAAACTGTTTTTT
18 | . | TRBJ2-1 | TRBD2 | TRBV2 | CASSETLRTSASRNEQFF | TGTGCCAGCAGTGAAACCCTTAGGACTAGCGCAAGCCGGAATGAGCAGTTCTTC
15 | . | TRBJ2-7 | TRBD1 | TRBV7-9 | CASSYGGTGSYEQYF | TGTGCCAGCAGCTATGGCGGGACAGGGTCCTACGAGCAGTACTTC
13 | . | TRBJ2-4 | . | TRBV5-8 | CASSVPGESIQYF | TGTGCCAGCAGCGTCCCAGGGGAGAGCATTCAGTACTTC
14 | . | TRBJ2-1 | TRBD1 | TRBV18 | CASSQTGALNEQFF | TGTGCCAGCTCGCAGACAGGGGCCCTCAATGAGCAGTTCTTC
14 | . | TRBJ2-5 | . | TRBV5-1 | CASSPGGAQETQYF | TGCGCCAGCAGCCCCGGTGGAGCGCAAGAGACCCAGTACTTC
19 | once | TRBJ1-5 | TRBD1 | TRBV2 | CASSELGTLRTGVNQPQHF | TGTGCCAGCAGTGAATTGGGAACCTTACGGACAGGGGTAAATCAGCCCCAGCATTTT
21 | . | TRBJ2-1 | TRBD1 | TRBV4-3 | CASSQELGTGSMRGPYNEQFF | TGCGCCAGCAGCCAAGAGTTAGGGACAGGGAGTATGAGGGGACCCTACAATGAGCAGTTCTTC
13 | . | TRBJ1-1 | TRBD1 | TRBV7-9 | CASSLVGTGKAFF | TGTGCCAGCAGCTTAGTCGGGACAGGGAAAGCTTTCTTT